A selection of T cell receptor beta chains follows, all from one sample in a study of CD8+CD57+ T cells in acquired aplastic anemia. TCRdb redid the calling of the reads with MiXCR, one entry per CDR3 protein. The profile shows about 220,000 distinct CDR3 sequences, roughly 35% of them singletons. The sample taken for sequencing was sorted CD4+, CD8+, or CD8+CD57+ T cells (not recorded which) from PBMCs. Every receptor here comes from a human donor in good health, serving as a control. The CDR3 runs from the conserved cysteine through the conserved F or W. D genes are given only for firm matches. For some rows the clone size is stated as once, few or many, or as a class when expanded; others skip it.

14	NA	TRBJ2-7	TRBV29-1	NA	CSGEWGFSSYEQYF	TGCAGCGGCGAGTGGGGATTTAGCTCCTACGAGCAGTACTTC
15	few	TRBJ1-3	TRBV28	NA	CASSPWEGTGNTIYF	TGTGCCAGCAGCCCGTGGGAGGGGACTGGAAACACCATATATTTT
15	many	TRBJ2-1	TRBV5-4	NA	CASSLAVGGAGEQFF	TGTGCCAGCAGCTTGGCCGTAGGGGGGGCAGGTGAGCAGTTCTTC
13	few	TRBJ2-1	TRBV12-3/TRBV12-4	NA	CASSPAPYNEQFF	TGTGCCAGCAGCCCGGCACCCTACAATGAGCAGTTCTTC
11	NA	TRBJ1-2	TRBV7-9	NA	CASSLGQSYTF	TGTGCCAGCAGCTTAGGGCAGAGCTACACCTTC
14	many	TRBJ1-1	TRBV2	NA	CASSTDEYNTEAFF	TGTGCCAGCAGTACGGACGAGTACAACACTGAAGCTTTCTTT
17	few	TRBJ2-1	TRBV5-1	NA	CASSLGVTASARNEQFF	TGCGCCAGCAGCCTGGGGGTGACAGCGAGCGCTCGCAATGAGCAGTTCTTC
19	NA	TRBJ1-2	TRBV12-3/TRBV12-4	TRBD1	CASSQGRDRGLRRFYGYTF	TGTGCCAGCAGTCAGGGACGAGACAGGGGATTGAGAAGATTCTATGGCTACACCTTC
13	many	TRBJ1-4	TRBV10-3	NA	CATARDKNEKLFF	TGTGCCACCGCCAGGGACAAAAATGAAAAACTGTTTTTT
15	NA	TRBJ1-5	TRBV10-1	TRBD1	CARKIRDRLNQPQHF	TGCGCCAGGAAAATCCGGGACAGACTCAATCAGCCCCAGCATTTT
16	NA	TRBJ2-2	TRBV11-2	TRBD1	CASSLRRTGNTGELFF	TGTGCCAGCAGCTTACGTCGGACAGGAAACACCGGGGAGCTGTTTTTT
14	many	TRBJ1-5	TRBV19	NA	CASSNLRDFQPQHF	TGTGCCAGTAGTAACCTCAGGGATTTTCAGCCCCAGCATTTT
14	many	TRBJ2-7	TRBV2	TRBD2	CASIGLAGNYEQYF	TGTGCCAGTATCGGACTAGCGGGGAACTACGAGCAGTACTTC
14	NA	TRBJ1-2	TRBV5-1	NA	CASSLVGTSYGYTF	TGCGCCAGCAGCTTGGTCGGGACCAGCTATGGCTACACCTTC
13	NA	TRBJ2-1	TRBV29-1	NA	CSVVGRQAGEQFF	TGCAGCGTTGTTGGTCGTCAGGCGGGTGAGCAGTTCTTC
16	many	TRBJ1-1	TRBV25-1	TRBD1	CASSEWAGGYHTEAFF	TGTGCCAGCAGTGAATGGGCAGGGGGATATCACACTGAAGCTTTCTTT
14	many	TRBJ2-1	TRBV20-1	NA	CSARETPGYNEQFF	TGCAGTGCTAGAGAAACACCGGGCTACAATGAGCAGTTCTTC
19	few	TRBJ2-2	TRBV9	NA	CASSVGLGLVLPNTGELFF	TGTGCCAGCAGCGTAGGGTTGGGACTGGTTCTCCCGAACACCGGGGAGCTGTTTTTT
12	NA	TRBJ1-2	TRBV2	NA	CASGPLQGGYTF	TGTGCCAGCGGACCGCTACAGGGAGGCTACACCTTC
12	NA	TRBJ1-2	TRBV6-1	NA	CASIEQTYGYTF	TGTGCCAGCATCGAACAGACCTATGGCTACACCTTC
15	many	TRBJ2-1	TRBV4-2	NA	CASSPRRGRADEQFF	TGTGCCAGCAGCCCCCGGAGGGGGAGGGCTGATGAGCAGTTCTTC
15	many	TRBJ2-7	TRBV2	NA	CASSDSLANSYEQYF	TGTGCCAGCAGTGACTCTCTAGCGAACTCCTACGAGCAGTACTTC
15	many	TRBJ2-6	TRBV14	NA	CASSLNNSGANILTF	TGTGCCAGCAGCCTGAATAATTCTGGGGCCAACATCCTGACTTTC
16	NA	TRBJ2-3	TRBV4-2	TRBD1	CASSRQGRGATDTQYF	TGTGCCAGCAGCCGACAGGGGAGAGGAGCCACAGATACGCAGTATTTT
13	NA	TRBJ1-2	TRBV2	TRBD1	CASNRQGIYGYTF	TGTGCCAGCAATAGACAGGGGATTTATGGCTACACCTTC
14	NA	TRBJ1-2	TRBV3-1	TRBD1	CASSQGTGYYGYTF	TGTGCCAGCAGCCAAGGGACAGGGTACTATGGCTACACCTTC
13	NA	TRBJ2-7	TRBV7-9	NA	CASSFGITYEQYF	TGTGCCAGCAGCTTCGGGATTACGTACGAGCAGTACTTC
14	many	TRBJ2-1	TRBV7-2	NA	CASSGRSVANEQFF	TGTGCCAGCAGCGGACGGTCGGTGGCCAATGAGCAGTTCTTC
14	many	TRBJ2-2	TRBV7-3	NA	CASSSDSNTGELFF	TGTGCCAGCAGCTCCGATTCGAACACCGGGGAGCTGTTTTTT
13	many	TRBJ2-1	TRBV2	TRBD1	CASSGDSYNEQFF	TGTGCCAGCAGTGGGGACAGCTACAATGAGCAGTTCTTC
15	many	TRBJ2-1	TRBV9	TRBD2	CASSVASGGWNEQFF	TGTGCCAGCAGCGTAGCTTCGGGAGGGTGGAATGAGCAGTTCTTC
14	many	TRBJ2-5	TRBV2	TRBD1	CASSPQGGQETQYF	TGTGCCAGCAGCCCACAGGGGGGCCAAGAGACCCAGTACTTC
16	many	TRBJ1-2	TRBV7-8	TRBD1	CASSSFPPGQGDGYTF	TGTGCCAGCAGCTCCTTCCCCCCGGGACAGGGGGATGGCTACACCTTC
14	many	TRBJ1-5	TRBV4-1	NA	CASSQRGLGQPQHF	TGCGCCAGCAGCCAACGTGGGTTAGGTCAGCCCCAGCATTTT
14	NA	TRBJ1-1	TRBV20-1	NA	CSARDRVTTTEAFF	TGCAGTGCTAGAGATAGGGTAACAACCACTGAAGCTTTCTTT
13	many	TRBJ1-1	TRBV10-1	NA	CASSVYPGTEAFF	TGCGCCAGCAGTGTGTATCCGGGGACTGAAGCTTTCTTT
13	many	TRBJ2-5	TRBV2	NA	CASSNDRQETQYF	TGTGCCAGCAGTAACGACAGACAAGAGACCCAGTACTTC
16	many	TRBJ2-7	TRBV5-5	TRBD2	CASSFQVAGGAYEQYF	TGTGCCAGCAGCTTTCAGGTCGCCGGGGGGGCCTACGAGCAGTACTTC
12	many	TRBJ2-7	TRBV30	TRBD1	CAWCTGGYEQYF	TGTGCCTGGTGCACAGGGGGCTACGAGCAGTACTTC
12	NA	TRBJ1-6	TRBV2	NA	CASSITYSPLHF	TGTGCCAGCAGTATAACGTATTCACCCCTCCACTTT
17	NA	TRBJ1-3	TRBV15	NA	CATSSLRGGTTGNTIYF	TGTGCCACCAGCAGCCTAAGGGGGGGGACTACTGGAAACACCATATATTTT
15	few	TRBJ1-2	TRBV18	TRBD1	CASSLGTDPFYGYTF	TGTGCCAGCTCACTTGGGACAGATCCCTTCTATGGCTACACCTTC
15	NA	TRBJ2-7	TRBV5-5	TRBD1	CASSSPGQGAREQYF	TGTGCCAGCAGCTCACCGGGACAGGGGGCGAGGGAGCAGTACTTC
17	few	TRBJ1-4	TRBV11-2	NA	CASSTRGEGGKMRKLFF	TGTGCCAGCAGCACCCGGGGGGAAGGGGGGAAGATGCGGAAACTGTTTTTT
13	many	TRBJ1-5	TRBV19	NA	CASSQTGGQPQHF	TGTGCCAGTAGCCAGACGGGGGGCCAGCCCCAGCATTTT
13	NA	TRBJ2-7	TRBV10-3	TRBD1	CAIRSGQIYEQYF	TGTGCCATCAGATCGGGACAGATCTACGAGCAGTACTTC
13	few	TRBJ1-2	TRBV7-2	TRBD1	CASSFGTGRGYTF	TGTGCCAGCAGCTTCGGGACAGGGAGGGGCTACACCTTC
11	NA	TRBJ2-7	TRBV29-1	NA	CSVRWGYEQYF	TGCAGCGTGAGGTGGGGTTACGAGCAGTACTTC